This entry describes one T cell receptor (beta chain). The antigen is unknown. The CDR3 covers 14 residues. The V end lost 4 bases, the J end lost 6 bases, and 13 bases lay between the germline ends. Germline V gene lookup returns CDR1 SGHTA and CDR2 FQGTGA. These data are taken from a study of cytomegalovirus exposure and HLA in healthy donors. Findings and limits, study-wide: A likely sequencing artifact accounted for one observed cluster of highly shared sequence variants.

The PCR was carried out with 60 Vbeta primers and 13 Jbeta primers. Sequencing was performed with immunoSEQ multiplex PCR; in TCRdb, only in-frame clones are kept and a portion is missing. The sample contains about 170,000 clones, 76% of which appear only once. The clonotype comes from a female donor in good health and CMV-seronegative. The chain combines TRBV7-3 with TRBJ2-1, with D perhaps matching TRBD2 (5 bases). Sequencing was carried out using PBMCs. Here the CDR3 reads CASSSSGRGNEQFF. As DNA, the CDR3 is TGTGCCAGCAGCTCATCAGGACGGGGCAATGAGCAGTTCTTC.